This TCR beta chain was obtained from a study of regulatory T cells in long-lasting Graves disease. General study findings and limits: The TCR repertoire of persistent Graves' patients was less diverse than that of newly diagnosed ones.

The sample's time point: persistent/refractory GD, antithyroid drugs over 5 years with positive TRAb. PBMC RNA was the source of the TCR library. Trimming stripped 7 bases from V and 0 bases from J, with 16 bases between. Germline-derived CDR1 and CDR2 are MNHEY and SMNVEV (reference sequence). This CDR3 comprises 16 residues. This clonotype appeared a few times. Its matching antigen is unknown. Sequencing libraries for TCR beta were prepared with iRepertoire HTBI primers and Arm-PCR of CDR3 regions. Each CDR3 protein is one row after TCRdb ran MiXCR on the multiplex PCR reads. The sample yields a few hundred thousand distinct CDR3 sequences, 20% to 25% seen once.

The TCR was taken from a female donor with Graves disease. The specimen was peripheral blood mononuclear cells (PBMCs), collected when the disease was refractory, from a patient treated with antithyroid drugs. The rearrangement joins TRBV27 to TRBJ1-3; D perhaps matches TRBD1 (6 bases). The CDR3 is CASKLSGANSGNTIYF. The CDR3 DNA sequence: TGTGCCAGCAAACTATCAGGGGCCAACTCTGGAAACACCATATATTTT.